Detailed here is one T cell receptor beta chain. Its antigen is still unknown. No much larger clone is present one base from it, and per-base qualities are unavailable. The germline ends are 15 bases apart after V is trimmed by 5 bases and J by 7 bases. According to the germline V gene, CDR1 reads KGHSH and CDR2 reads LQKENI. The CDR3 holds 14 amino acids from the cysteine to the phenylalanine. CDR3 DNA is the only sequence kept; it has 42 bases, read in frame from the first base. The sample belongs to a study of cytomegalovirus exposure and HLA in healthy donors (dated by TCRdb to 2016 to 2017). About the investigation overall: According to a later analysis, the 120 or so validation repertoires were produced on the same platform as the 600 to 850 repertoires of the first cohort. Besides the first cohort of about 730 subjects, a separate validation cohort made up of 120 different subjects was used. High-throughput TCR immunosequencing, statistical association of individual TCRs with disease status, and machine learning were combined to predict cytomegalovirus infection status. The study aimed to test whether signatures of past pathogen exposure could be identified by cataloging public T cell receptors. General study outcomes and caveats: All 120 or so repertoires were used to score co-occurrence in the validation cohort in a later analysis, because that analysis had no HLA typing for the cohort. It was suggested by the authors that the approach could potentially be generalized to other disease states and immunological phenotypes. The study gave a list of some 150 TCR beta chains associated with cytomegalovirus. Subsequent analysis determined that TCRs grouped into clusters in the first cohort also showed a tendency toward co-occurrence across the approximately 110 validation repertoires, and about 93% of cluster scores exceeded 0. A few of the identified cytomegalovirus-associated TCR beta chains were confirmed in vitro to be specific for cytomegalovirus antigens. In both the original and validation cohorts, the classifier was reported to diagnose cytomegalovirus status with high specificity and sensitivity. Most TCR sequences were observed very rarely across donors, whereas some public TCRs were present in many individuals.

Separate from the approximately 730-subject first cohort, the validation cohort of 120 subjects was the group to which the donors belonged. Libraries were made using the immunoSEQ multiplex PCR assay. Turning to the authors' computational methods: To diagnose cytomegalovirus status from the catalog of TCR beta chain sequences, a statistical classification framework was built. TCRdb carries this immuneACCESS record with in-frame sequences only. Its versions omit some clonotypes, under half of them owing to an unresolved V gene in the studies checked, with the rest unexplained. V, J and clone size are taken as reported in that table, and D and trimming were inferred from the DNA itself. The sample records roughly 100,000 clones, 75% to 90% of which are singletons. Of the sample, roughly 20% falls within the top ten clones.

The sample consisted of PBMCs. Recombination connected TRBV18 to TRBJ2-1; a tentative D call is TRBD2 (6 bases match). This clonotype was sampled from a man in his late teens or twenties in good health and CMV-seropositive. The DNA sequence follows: TGTGCCAGCTCATCAAGGGACGGGGGAAATGAGCAGTTCTTC. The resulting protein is CASSSRDGGNEQFF.